This T cell receptor beta chain originates from a study of TIL therapy for anti-PD-1-resistant metastatic lung cancer. Study overall: Progressing patients received lymphodepletion, expanded TIL infusion and IL-2. Tumors carried a median roughly 1.6 non-synonymous mutations per megabase. Study-wide findings and caveats: Treatment-naive, never-smoker and oncogene-addicted patients were overrepresented in this highly selected cohort.

Time point given: pre-treatment sample, taken before nivolumab and TIL therapy. Patients were adults with stage 4 NSCLC. This clone was seen only once. Antigen specificity is unknown. CDR1 MGHRA and CDR2 YSYEKL come from the germline V gene. The ends were cut back, 4 bases at V and 2 bases at J, with 17 bases in the middle. CDR3 length: 16 amino acids. The libraries were made with immunoSEQ v3. TCRdb's copy holds only in-frame clones and misses some; the assay was immunoSEQ multiplex PCR. The table records about 50,000 clones, 79% of them present only once. The clonotype originates from a woman between 30 and 80 years old with non-small cell lung cancer. Source: blood, taken at baseline. This chain uses TRBV4-1 with TRBJ2-5; D is perhaps TRBD1 or TRBD2 (7 bases each). The CDR3 DNA is TGCGCCAGCAGCCGGGAGGGGGCTAGCCGGCAAGAGACCCAGTACTTC. This gives the protein CASSREGASRQETQYF.